This entry features one T cell receptor (beta chain) sequence. Its antigen has not been determined. Base qualities are not at hand, and no much larger clone is one base apart. The TCR beta CDR3 regions were amplified from the RNA transcripts. The first round of RT-PCR for the TCR CDR3 was performed with the HTBI primer set and the Qiagen OneStep RT-PCR kit. Libraries were constructed in a second round of multiplex PCR, after which size selection and purification were carried out. Libraries were sequenced paired-end with 100 bp reads on an Illumina HiSeq2000. The paper's data handling went like this. SOAPnuke was used to process the raw data, removing reads that contained adapters or uncalled bases, had a mean Phred below 15, or lacked an exact match to the constant primer or identifier. High-quality paired reads were merged with COPE v1.2.5, and unique nucleotide sequences were defined as clonotypes. MiTCR v1.1 was used to align the clonotypes against IMGT TRBV, TRBD and TRBJ reference segments. Only V-J combinations with frequency above 0.0001, covering approximately 99% of repertoires, were analysed. The TCS score was defined as F50 (clonal expansion) divided by E x V (chaos), with BLOSUM62-based TCRdist calculated between CDR3 peptides within each V-J. Welch's t-statistics and random forest reduced fewer than 600 V-J features to fewer than 15, which were used in a naive Bayes classifier (R e1071). The raw public data were reprocessed by TCRdb itself: fastp quality trimming at Q25, MiXCR clonotype calling, in-frame beta chains only. CDR3 protein sequences are deduplicated, and each keeps its most common genes and DNA. TCRdb's processing, not the authors', yielded these V and J calls. The sample records 300,000 to 400,000 distinct CDR3 sequences, 20% to 25% of which are singletons. The top ten clones comprise about 50% of the sample.

The data stem from a study of T cells in Graves' hyperthyroidism and ophthalmopathy (dated by TCRdb to between 2019 and 2020). Some background on the complete study: Peripheral blood samples were taken at initial diagnosis, before any treatment was given. TCR V-J signatures able to tell the groups apart were searched for in a discovery cohort of approximately 95 patients, of whom over 40 had Graves' ophthalmopathy and under 65 had stable Graves' hyperthyroidism. After blood sampling, hyperthyroidism patients were treated with methimazole at a starting dose of 30 mg daily, and ophthalmopathy patients were treated with high-dose intravenous methylprednisolone. The roughly 91 discovery patients were randomly split 7:3 into training and test sets. The study also compared thyroid tissue and blood T-cell repertoires from several Graves' hyperthyroidism patients. According to the paper, TCR Vbeta CDR3 sequencing was carried out on about 140 peripheral blood samples, which came from 40 to 45 ophthalmopathy, approximately 78 hyperthyroidism and 17 progressor patients. Prospective prediction of ophthalmopathy was tested in an independent validation cohort consisting of 18 to 20 hyperthyroidism patients and some 16 patients who later progressed to ophthalmopathy. Findings and caveats that apply to the study as a whole: No statistical method was used to fix the sample size in advance, and group allocation was not hidden from the investigators. Ophthalmopathy was separated from stable hyperthyroidism by a 13 V-J signature model, with over 85% sensitivity and roughly 81% specificity obtained in cross-validation and 80%/75% obtained in testing. During validation, the model predicted progression to ophthalmopathy a median of around 7 months ahead of onset, with roughly 65% sensitivity and about 72% specificity. Most expanded thyroid clonotypes (frequency above 0.001) were also found in blood, which suggests that blood repertoires may mirror thyroid immune responses.

Germline trimming: 6 bases from V, 5 bases from J; junction bases outside gene matches: 11. The CDR3 covers 17 residues, taking in both the cysteine and the phenylalanine. Only CDR3 DNA is held: 51 bases, read in frame from base 1. CDR1 SEHNR and CDR2 FQNEAQ are derived from the germline V gene (reference sequence). Stable Graves' hyperthyroidism was defined as the absence of progression to ophthalmopathy over 18 months of follow-up. The hyperthyroidism patients were between 18 and 65 years old and newly diagnosed, with a disease duration of less than 2 months. Any patient with an uncontrolled infection, another autoimmune disease, pregnancy or lactation was excluded. Diagnoses relied on clinical symptoms, serum thyroxine and TRAb, thyroid ultrasound and orbital computed tomography. PBMCs were separated from under 12 ml of fresh peripheral blood using Ficoll-Paque density gradient centrifugation. Total RNA was extracted using Trizol reagent, and RNA quality was assessed on an Agilent 2100 Bioanalyzer.

Sequencing was performed on blood. This TCR derives from a woman in her 50s with Graves' hyperthyroidism. In this chain, TRBV7-9 is recombined with TRBJ2-2, and TRBD2 matches 11 of the central bases. The CDR3 loop reads CASRLTSGGARTGELFF. The DNA sequence reads TGTGCCAGCAGATTAACTAGCGGGGGAGCCAGGACCGGGGAGCTGTTTTTT.